This entry describes one TCR beta chain. This clone occurred once. Its antigen target is currently unknown. It has no much larger one-base neighbor in the sample; base qualities were not kept. The data were taken from a study of blood T cell repertoires in COVID-19 (dated by TCRdb to 2018 to 2020). Context from the whole study: Samples from collaborators originated in the United States, Italy and Spain and spanned both the acute and convalescent phases of COVID-19. Samples were obtained from the ongoing ImmuneRACE study (first 160 participants) and from approximately 1,200 subjects provided by 6 global collaborators. The material from the prospective study consisted of cDNA or gDNA derived from T cells, B-cell-depleted T cells, or PBMCs. Where available, HLA class I and class II types were taken from metadata supplied by the sample provider and were not determined by assay-based typing. A freely available public database, intended as a resource for researchers studying the immune response to SARS-CoV-2, is where the repertoires were released. Nearly every sample came with metadata listing a de-identified subject ID, COVID-19 status, age in years and sex. Subjects who had been exposed to COVID-19, were actively infected with it, or had recovered from it provided the deeply sampled blood TCRbeta repertoires that made up the dataset.

TCRbeta CDR3 regions were amplified from genomic DNA using the immunoSEQ Assay, a bias-controlled multiplex PCR. Regarding the original processing steps: Nucleated cell counts per sample were estimated from amplification of reference gene primers within the assay. To quantify the absolute abundance of each unique TCRbeta CDR3 rearrangement, sequence reads were collapsed and filtered. For each sample, productive Simpson clonality was calculated as the square root of Simpson's diversity index over productive rearrangements. Here the immuneACCESS table is served through TCRdb, limited to in-frame sequences with V and J called. Missing clones are a known gap in these copies; in checked studies unresolved V genes cover under half, and the rest lacks a known reason. Clonal size and the V and J genes are those of that table, whereas D and trimming came from the DNA. Within this sample are 80,000 to 95,000 clones, with approximately 77% of them counted one time only. The ten largest clones represent roughly a tenth of the sample.

The study at large found these results: The amount of clinical and demographic metadata varied by source and participant and was provided uncurated.

Each collaborating institution followed its own protocols to collect whole blood in K2EDTA tubes. For TCRbeta analysis, collaborators shipped samples as frozen whole blood, isolated PBMCs, or DNA extracted from either of those sample types. The germline V gene (reference sequence) provides CDR1 MNHNY and CDR2 SVGAGI. From cysteine to phenylalanine, the CDR3 is 15 amino acids long. Of all the DNA, just the CDR3 is kept, 45 bases in frame from base 1. V and J lose 6 bases and 2 bases, and a span of 15 bases separates them. The rearranged chain carries TRBV6-6 and TRBJ2-3; TRBD2 is perhaps the D gene, given 6 matching bases. Sample: peripheral blood. This TCR was recovered from a woman at least 80 years old with acute or convalescent COVID-19. This receptor has the CDR3 CASRLGRGSTDTQYF. Here is the DNA: TGTGCCAGCAGGCTCGGGCGGGGCTCCACAGATACGCAGTATTTT.